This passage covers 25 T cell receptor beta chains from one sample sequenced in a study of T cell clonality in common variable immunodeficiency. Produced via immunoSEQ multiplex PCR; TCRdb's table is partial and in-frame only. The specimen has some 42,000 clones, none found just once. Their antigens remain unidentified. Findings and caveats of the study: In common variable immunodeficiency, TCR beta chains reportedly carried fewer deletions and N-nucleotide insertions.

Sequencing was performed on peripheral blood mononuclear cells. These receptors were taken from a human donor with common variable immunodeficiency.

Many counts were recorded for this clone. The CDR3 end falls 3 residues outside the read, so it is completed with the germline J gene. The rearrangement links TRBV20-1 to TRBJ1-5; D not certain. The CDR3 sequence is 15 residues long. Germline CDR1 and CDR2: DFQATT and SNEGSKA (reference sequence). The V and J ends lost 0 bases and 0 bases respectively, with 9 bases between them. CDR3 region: CSARDHSNSNQPQHF. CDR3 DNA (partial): TGCAGTGCTAGAGATCATAGCAATAGCAATCAGCCC.

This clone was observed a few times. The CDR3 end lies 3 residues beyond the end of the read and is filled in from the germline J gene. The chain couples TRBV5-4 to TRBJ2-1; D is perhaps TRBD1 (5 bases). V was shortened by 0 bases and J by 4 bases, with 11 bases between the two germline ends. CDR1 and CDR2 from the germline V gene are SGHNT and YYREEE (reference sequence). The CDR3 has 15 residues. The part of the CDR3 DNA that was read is TGTGCCAGCAGCTTGGACAGGCTCACTTACAATGAG. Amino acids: CASSLDRLTYNE. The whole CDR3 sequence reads CASSLDRLTYNEQFF.

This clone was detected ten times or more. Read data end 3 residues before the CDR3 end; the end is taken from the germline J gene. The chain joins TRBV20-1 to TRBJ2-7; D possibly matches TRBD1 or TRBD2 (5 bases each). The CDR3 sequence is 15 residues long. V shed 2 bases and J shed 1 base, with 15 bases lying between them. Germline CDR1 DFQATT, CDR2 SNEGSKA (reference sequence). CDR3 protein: CSARHEGKGSYEQYF. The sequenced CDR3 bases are TGCAGTGCTAGACATGAGGGAAAGGGGTCCTACGAG.

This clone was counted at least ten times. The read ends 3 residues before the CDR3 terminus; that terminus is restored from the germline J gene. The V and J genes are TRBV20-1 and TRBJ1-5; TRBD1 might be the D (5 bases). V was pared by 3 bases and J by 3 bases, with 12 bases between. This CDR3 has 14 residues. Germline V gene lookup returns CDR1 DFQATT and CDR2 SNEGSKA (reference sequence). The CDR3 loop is CSASRGEVNQPQHF. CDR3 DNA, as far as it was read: TGCAGTGCTAGCCGGGGGGAAGTCAATCAGCCC.

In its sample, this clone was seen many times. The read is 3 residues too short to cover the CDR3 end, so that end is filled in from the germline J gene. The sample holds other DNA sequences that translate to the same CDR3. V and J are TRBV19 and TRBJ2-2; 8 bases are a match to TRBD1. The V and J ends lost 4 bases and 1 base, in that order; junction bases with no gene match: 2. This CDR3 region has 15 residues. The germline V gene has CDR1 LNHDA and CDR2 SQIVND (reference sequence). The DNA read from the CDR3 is TGTGCCAGTAGTAGACAGGGGCAGAACACCGGGGAG. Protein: CASSRQGQNTGE. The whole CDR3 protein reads CASSRQGQNTGELFF.

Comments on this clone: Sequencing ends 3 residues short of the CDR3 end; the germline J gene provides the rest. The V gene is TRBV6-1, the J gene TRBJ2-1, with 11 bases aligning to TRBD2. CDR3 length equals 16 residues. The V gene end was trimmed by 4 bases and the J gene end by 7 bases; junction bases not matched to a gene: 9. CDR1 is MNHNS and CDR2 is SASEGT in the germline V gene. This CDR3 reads CASSALAGGQINEQFF. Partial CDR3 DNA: TGTGCCAGCAGTGCCTTAGCGGGGGGGCAAATAAATGAG.

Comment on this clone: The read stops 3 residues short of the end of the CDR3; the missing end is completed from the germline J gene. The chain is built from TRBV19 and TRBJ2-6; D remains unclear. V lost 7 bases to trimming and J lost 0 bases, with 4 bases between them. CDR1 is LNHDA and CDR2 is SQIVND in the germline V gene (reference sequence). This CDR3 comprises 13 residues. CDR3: CASTPSGANVLTF. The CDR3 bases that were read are TGTGCCAGTACTCCCTCTGGGGCCAACGTC.

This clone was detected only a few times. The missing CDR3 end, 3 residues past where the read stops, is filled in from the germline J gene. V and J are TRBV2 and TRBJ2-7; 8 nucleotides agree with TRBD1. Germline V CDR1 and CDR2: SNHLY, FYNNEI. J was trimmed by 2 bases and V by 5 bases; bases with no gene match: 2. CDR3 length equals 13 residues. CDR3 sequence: CASSRQGTYEQYF. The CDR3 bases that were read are TGTGCCAGCAGTCGACAGGGGACCTACGAG.

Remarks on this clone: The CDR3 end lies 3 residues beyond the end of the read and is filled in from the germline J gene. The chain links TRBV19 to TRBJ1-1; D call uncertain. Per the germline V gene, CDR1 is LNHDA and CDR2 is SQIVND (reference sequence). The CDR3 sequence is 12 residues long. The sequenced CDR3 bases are TGTGCCAGTAGGAAAGCCAGGTCCGAA. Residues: CASRKARSE. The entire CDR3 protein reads CASRKARSEAFF.

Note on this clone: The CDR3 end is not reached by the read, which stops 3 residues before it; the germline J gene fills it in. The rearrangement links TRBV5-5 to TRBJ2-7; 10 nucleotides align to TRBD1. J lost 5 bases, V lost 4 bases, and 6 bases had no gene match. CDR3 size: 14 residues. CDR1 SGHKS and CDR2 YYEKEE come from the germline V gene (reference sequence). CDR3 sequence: CASSLDRGFDEQYF. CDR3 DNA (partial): TGTGCCAGCAGCCTGGACAGGGGGTTCGACGAG.

CDR3 sequence reads: CASSRGLAGGAEQYF. CDR3 bases read: TGTGCCAGCAGCCGCGGACTAGCGGGAGGGGCCGAG. This chain connects TRBV7-2 to TRBJ2-7, with 15 positions matching TRBD2. The CDR3 extends 3 residues past the end of the read, so its final part is completed from the germline J gene. The CDR3 length is 15 residues. V gave up 5 bases and J gave up 6 bases; unmatched junction bases: 5. CDR1 SGHTA and CDR2 FQGNSA come from the germline V gene.

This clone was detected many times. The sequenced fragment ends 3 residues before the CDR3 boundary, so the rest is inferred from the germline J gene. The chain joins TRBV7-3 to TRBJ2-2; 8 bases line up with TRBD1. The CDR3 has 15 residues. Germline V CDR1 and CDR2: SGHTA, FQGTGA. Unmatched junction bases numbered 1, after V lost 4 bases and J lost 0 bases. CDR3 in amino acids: CASSSGQANTGELFF. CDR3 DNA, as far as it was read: TGTGCCAGCAGCTCGGGACAGGCGAACACCGGGGAG.

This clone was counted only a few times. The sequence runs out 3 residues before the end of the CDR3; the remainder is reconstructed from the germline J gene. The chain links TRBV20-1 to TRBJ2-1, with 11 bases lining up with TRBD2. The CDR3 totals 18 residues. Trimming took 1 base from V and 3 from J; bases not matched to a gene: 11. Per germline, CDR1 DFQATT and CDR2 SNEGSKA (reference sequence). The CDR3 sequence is CSARATLLAGAYYNEQFF. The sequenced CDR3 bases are TGCAGTGCTAGAGCTACATTACTAGCGGGAGCTTACTACAATGAG.

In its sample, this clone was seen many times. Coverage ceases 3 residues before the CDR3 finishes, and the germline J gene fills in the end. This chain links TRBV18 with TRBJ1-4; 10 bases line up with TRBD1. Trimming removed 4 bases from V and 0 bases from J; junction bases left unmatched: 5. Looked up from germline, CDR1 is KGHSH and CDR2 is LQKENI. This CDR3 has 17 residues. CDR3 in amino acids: CASSLGQGTSTNEKLFF. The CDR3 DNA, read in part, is TGTGCCAGCTCACTGGGACAGGGGACCTCAACTAATGAAAAA.

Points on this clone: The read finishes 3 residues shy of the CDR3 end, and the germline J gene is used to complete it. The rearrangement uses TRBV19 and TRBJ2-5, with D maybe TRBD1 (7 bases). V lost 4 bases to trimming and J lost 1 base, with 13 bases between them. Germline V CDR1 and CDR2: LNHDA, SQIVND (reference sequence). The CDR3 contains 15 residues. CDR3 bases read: TGTGCCAGTAGTAACCGGAGGGGGCTCCAAGAGACC. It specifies CASSNRRGLQET. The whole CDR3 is CASSNRRGLQETQYF. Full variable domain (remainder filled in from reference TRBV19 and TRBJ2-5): DGGITQSPKYLFRKEGQNVTLSCEQNLNHDAMYWYRQDPGQGLRLIYYSQIVNDFQKGDIAEGYSVSREKKESFPLTVTSAQKNPTAFYLCASSNRRGLQETQYFGPGTRLLVL.

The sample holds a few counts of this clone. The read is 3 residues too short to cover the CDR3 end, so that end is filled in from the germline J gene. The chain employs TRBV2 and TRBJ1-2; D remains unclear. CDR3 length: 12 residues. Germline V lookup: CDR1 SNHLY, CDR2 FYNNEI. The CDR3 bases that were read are TGTGCCAGCAGTGAAAGCGGGATCGGC. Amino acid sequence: CASSESGIG. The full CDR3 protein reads CASSESGIGYTF.

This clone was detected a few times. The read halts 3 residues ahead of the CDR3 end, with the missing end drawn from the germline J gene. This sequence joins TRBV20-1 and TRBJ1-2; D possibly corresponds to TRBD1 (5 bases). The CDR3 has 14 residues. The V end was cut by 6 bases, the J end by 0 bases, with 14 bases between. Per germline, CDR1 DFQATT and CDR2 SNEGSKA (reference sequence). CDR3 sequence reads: CSAIFDSANYGYTF. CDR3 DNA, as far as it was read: TGCAGTGCCATTTTCGACAGCGCTAACTATGGC.

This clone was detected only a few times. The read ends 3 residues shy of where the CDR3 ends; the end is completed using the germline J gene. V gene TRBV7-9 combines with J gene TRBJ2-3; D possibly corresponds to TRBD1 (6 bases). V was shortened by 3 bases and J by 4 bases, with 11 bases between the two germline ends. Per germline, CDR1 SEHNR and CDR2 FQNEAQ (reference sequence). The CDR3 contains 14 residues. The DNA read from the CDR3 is TGTGCCAGCAGCTTTGAACAGGGAGCAGATACG. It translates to CASSFEQGADT. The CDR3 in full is CASSFEQGADTQYF.

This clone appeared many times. The CDR3 sequence: CASSRDRDNSPLHF. The sequenced CDR3 bases are TGTGCCAGCTCACGCGACAGGGATAATTCACCC. This rearrangement joins TRBV18 to TRBJ1-6; 7 bases are shared with TRBD1. The read halts 3 residues ahead of the CDR3 end, with the missing end drawn from the germline J gene. CDR3 length equals 14 residues. The V segment lost 4 bases and the J segment 5 bases; nucleotides outside the gene matches: 2. Germline CDR1 is KGHSH and CDR2 is LQKENI.

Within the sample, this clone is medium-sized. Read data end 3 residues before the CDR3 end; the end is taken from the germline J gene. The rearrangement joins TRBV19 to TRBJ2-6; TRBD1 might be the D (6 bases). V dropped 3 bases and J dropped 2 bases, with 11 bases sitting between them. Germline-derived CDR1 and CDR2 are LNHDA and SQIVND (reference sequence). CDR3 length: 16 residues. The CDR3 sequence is CASSIRGTTGANVLTF. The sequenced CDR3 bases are TGTGCCAGTAGTATTAGGGGGACCACTGGGGCCAACGTC.

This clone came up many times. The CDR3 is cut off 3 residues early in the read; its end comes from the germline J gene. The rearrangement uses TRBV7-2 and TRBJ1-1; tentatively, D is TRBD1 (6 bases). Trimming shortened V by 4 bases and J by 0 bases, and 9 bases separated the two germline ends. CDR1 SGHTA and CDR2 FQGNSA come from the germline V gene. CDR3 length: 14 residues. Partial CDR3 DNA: TGTGCCAGCAGCTCTCAGGGGATGAACACTGAA. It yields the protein CASSSQGMNTE. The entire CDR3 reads CASSSQGMNTEAFF.

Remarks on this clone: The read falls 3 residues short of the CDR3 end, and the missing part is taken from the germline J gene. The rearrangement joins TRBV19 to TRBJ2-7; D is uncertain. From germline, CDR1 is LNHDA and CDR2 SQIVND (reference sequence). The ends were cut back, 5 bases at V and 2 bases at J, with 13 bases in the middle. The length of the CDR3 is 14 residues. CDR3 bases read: TGTGCCAGTAGTCTACCCCGAGTTCCCTACGAG. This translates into CASSLPRVPYE. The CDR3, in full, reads CASSLPRVPYEQYF.

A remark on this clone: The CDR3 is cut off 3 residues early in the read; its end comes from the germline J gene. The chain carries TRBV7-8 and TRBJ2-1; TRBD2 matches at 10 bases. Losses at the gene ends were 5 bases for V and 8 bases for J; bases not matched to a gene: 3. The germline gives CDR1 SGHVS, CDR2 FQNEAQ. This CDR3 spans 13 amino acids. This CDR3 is CASSEGLAYEQFF. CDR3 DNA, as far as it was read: TGTGCCAGCAGCGAGGGACTAGCGTATGAG.

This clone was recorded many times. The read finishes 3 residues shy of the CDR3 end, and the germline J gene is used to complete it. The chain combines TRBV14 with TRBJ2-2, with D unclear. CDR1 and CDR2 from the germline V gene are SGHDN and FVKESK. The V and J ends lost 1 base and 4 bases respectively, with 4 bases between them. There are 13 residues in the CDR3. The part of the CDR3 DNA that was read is TGTGCCAGCAGCCAAGCATTCACCGGGGAG. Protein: CASSQAFTGE. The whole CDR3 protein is CASSQAFTGELFF.

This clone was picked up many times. The sequenced CDR3 bases are TGTGCCAGCAGCTTCGGACAGGGGGCGGGGGGC. Translation gives CASSFGQGAGG. The full CDR3 protein reads CASSFGQGAGGYTF. V is TRBV11-2 and J is TRBJ1-2; 11 bases match TRBD1. The CDR3 goes on 3 residues after the read ends, and that part is filled in from the germline J gene. This CDR3 spans 14 amino acids. Per the germline V gene, CDR1 is SGHAT and CDR2 is FQNNGV. The full variable domain, in which reference TRBV11-2 and TRBJ1-2 provide the parts outside the CDR3, is EAGVAQSPRYKIIEKRQSVAFWCNPISGHATLYWYQQILGQGPKLLIQFQNNGVVDDSQLPKDRFSAERLKGVDSTLKIQPAKLEDSAVYLCASSFGQGAGGYTFGSGTRLTVV.